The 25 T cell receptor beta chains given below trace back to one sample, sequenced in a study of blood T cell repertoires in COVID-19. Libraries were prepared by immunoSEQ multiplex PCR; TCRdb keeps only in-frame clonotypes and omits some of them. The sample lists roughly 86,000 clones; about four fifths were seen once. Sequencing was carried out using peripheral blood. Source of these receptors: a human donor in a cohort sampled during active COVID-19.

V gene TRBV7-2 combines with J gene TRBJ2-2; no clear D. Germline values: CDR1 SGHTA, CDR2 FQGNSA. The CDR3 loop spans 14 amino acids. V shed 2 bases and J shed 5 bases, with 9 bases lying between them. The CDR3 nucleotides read TGTGCCAGCAGCTTACGAGGCCGGACCGGGGAGCTGTTTTTT. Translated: CASSLRGRTGELFF.

The chain's CDR3 is CASSGVGRGDSNQPQHF. The CDR3 nucleotides read TGTGCCAGCAGCGGGGTGGGGCGGGGTGATAGCAATCAGCCCCAGCATTTT. The chain is built from TRBV9 and TRBJ1-5; weak D call: TRBD1 (5 bases). The CDR3 runs to 17 residues. V lost 3 bases to trimming and J lost 0 bases, with 16 bases between them. Germline V gene data show CDR1 as SGDLS and CDR2 as YYNGEE.

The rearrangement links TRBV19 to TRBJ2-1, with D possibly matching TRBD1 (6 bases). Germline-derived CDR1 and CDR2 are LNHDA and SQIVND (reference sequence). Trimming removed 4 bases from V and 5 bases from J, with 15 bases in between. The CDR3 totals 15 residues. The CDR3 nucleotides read TGTGCCAGTAGTACACAGGGTTTTGGACACAATGAGCAGTTCTTC. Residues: CASSTQGFGHNEQFF. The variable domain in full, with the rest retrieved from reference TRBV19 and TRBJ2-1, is DGGITQSPKYLFRKEGQNVTLSCEQNLNHDAMYWYRQDPGQGLRLIYYSQIVNDFQKGDIAEGYSVSREKKESFPLTVTSAQKNPTAFYLCASSTQGFGHNEQFFGPGTRLTVL.

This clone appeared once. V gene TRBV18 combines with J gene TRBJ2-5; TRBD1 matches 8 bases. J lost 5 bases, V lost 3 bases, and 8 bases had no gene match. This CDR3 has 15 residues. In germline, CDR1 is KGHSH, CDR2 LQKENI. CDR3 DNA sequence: TGTGCCAGCTCACCCTCCTTGACAGGGGAGGAGACCCAGTACTTC. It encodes CASSPSLTGEETQYF.

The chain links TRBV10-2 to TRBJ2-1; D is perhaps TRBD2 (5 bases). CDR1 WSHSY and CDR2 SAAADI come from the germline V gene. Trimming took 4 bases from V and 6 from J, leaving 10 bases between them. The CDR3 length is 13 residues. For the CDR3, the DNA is TGCGCCAGCAGTGGCGAGGCGGGCAATGAGCAGTTCTTC. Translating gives CASSGEAGNEQFF.

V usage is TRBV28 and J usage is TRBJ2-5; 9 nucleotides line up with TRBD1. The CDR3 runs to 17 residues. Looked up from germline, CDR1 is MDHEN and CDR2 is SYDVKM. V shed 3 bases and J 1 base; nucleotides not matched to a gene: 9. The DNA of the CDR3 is TGTGCCAGCAGTTTTCTTCCCCACAGGGGGCTCCAAGAGACCCAGTACTTC. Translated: CASSFLPHRGLQETQYF. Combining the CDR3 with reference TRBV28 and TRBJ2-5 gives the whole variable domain DVKVTQSSRYLVKRTGEKVFLECVQDMDHENMFWYRQDPGLGLRLIYFSYDVKMKEKGDIPEGYSVSREKKERFSLILESASTNQTSMYLCASSFLPHRGLQETQYFGPGTRLLVL.

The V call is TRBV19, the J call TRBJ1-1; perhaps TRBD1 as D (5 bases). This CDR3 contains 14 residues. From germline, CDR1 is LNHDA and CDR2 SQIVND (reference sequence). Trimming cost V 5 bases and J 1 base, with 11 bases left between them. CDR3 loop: CASSLGHPNTEAFF. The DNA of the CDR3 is TGTGCCAGTAGTCTCGGACACCCGAACACTGAAGCTTTCTTT.

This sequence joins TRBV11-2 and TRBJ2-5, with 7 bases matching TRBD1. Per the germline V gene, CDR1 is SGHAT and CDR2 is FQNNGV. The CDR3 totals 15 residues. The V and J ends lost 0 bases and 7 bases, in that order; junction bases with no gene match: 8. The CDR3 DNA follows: TGTGCCAGCAGCTTAGATCACAGGGGTGAACGGACCCAGTACTTC. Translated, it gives CASSLDHRGERTQYF.

The chain's CDR3 is CASSPGTGDQPQHF. Here the CDR3 DNA reads TGCGCCAGCAGCCCCGGGACAGGGGATCAGCCCCAGCATTTT. The chain combines TRBV5-1 with TRBJ1-5; 10 bases agree with TRBD1. CDR3 length equals 14 residues. Germline trimming cut 4 bases from V and 5 bases from J; bases unmatched to any gene: 3. Germline V lookup: CDR1 SGHRS, CDR2 YFSETQ.

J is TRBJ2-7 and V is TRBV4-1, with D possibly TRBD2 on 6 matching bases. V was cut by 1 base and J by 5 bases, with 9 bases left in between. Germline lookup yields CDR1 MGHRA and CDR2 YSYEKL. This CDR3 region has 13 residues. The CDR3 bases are TGCGCCAGCAGCCAAGGGAGGGGACACGAGCAGTACTTC. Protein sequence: CASSQGRGHEQYF.

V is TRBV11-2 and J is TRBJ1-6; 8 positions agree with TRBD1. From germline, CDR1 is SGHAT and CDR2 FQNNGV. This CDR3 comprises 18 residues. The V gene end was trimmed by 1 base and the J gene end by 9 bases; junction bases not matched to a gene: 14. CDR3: CASSLGVGQGSLGSPLHF. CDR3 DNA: TGTGCCAGCAGCTTAGGGGTCGGACAGGGATCCTTAGGTTCACCCCTCCACTTT.

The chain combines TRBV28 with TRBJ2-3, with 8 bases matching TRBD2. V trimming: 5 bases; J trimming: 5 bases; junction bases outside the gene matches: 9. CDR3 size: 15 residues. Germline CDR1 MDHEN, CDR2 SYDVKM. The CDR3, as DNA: TGTGCCAGCAGTCCCGCCGGGACTAGTAAAGATACGCAGTATTTT. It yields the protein CASSPAGTSKDTQYF.

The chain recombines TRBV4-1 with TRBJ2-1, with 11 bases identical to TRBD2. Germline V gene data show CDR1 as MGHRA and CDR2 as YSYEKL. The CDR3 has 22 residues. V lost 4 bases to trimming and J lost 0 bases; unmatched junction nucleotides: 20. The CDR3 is CASSPRGRASGGLLSSYNEQFF. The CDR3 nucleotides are TGCGCCAGCAGCCCCCGGGGTAGGGCTAGCGGGGGGCTGCTGAGCTCCTACAATGAGCAGTTCTTC.

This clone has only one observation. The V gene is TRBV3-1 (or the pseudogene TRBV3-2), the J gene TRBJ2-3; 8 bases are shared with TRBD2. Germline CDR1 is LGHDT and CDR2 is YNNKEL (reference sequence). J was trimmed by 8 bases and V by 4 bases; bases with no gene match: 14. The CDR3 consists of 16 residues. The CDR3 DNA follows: TGTGCCAGCAGCCGACCTCTAGCGGGTGGGCGGCCTACGCAGTATTTT. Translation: CASSRPLAGGRPTQYF.

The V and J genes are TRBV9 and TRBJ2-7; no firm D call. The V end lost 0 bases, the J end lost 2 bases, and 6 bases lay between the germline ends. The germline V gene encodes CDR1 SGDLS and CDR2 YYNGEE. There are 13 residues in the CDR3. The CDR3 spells CASSVGQTYEQYF. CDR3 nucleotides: TGTGCCAGCAGCGTAGGGCAGACCTACGAGCAGTACTTC.

CDR3 region: CASSPTSGVYNEQFF. In DNA form, the CDR3 reads TGCGCCAGCAGCCCCACTAGCGGGGTCTACAATGAGCAGTTCTTC. V and J are TRBV5-1 and TRBJ2-1; 10 bases match TRBD2. Germline V CDR1 and CDR2: SGHRS, YFSETQ. V shed 4 bases, J shed 3 bases, and the junction held 4 bases outside the gene matches. The CDR3 is 15 amino acids.

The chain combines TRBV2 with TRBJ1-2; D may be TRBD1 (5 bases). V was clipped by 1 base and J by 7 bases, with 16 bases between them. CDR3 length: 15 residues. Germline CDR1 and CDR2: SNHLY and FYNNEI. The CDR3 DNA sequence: TGTGCCAGCAGTGAAGGAGTGGGCAGGGAGGGTGGCTACACCTTC. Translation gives CASSEGVGREGGYTF.

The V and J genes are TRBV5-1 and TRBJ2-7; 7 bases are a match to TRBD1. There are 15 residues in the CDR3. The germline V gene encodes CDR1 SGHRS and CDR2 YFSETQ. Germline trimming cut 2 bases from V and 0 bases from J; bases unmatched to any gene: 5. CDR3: CASSFGTDSSYEQYF. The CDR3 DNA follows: TGCGCCAGCAGCTTCGGGACAGACAGCTCCTACGAGCAGTACTTC.

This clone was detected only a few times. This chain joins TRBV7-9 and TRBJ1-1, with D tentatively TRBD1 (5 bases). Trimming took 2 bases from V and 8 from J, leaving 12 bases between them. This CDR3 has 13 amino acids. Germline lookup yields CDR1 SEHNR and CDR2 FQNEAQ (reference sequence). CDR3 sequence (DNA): TGTGCCAGCAGCTTAAGCAGGGCAATAGAAGCTTTCTTT. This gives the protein CASSLSRAIEAFF.

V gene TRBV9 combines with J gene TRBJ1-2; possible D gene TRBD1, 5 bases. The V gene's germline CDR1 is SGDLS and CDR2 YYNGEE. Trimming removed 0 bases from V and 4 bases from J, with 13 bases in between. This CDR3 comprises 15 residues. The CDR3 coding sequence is TGTGCCAGCAGCGTAGCTGCGGGGGTGGGCTATGGCTACACCTTC. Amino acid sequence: CASSVAAGVGYGYTF.

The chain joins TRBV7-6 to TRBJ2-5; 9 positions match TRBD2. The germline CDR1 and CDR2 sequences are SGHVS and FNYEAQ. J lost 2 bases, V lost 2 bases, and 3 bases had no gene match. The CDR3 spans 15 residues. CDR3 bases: TGTGCCAGCAGCTTAATGACTAGCGGTCAAGAGACCCAGTACTTC. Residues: CASSLMTSGQETQYF.

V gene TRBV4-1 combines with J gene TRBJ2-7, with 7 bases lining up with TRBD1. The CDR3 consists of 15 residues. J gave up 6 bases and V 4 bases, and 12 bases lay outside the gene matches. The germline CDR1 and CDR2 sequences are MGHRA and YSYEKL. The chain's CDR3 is CASSRDSDRTTEQYF. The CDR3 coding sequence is TGCGCCAGCAGCCGAGACTCGGACAGGACGACCGAGCAGTACTTC.

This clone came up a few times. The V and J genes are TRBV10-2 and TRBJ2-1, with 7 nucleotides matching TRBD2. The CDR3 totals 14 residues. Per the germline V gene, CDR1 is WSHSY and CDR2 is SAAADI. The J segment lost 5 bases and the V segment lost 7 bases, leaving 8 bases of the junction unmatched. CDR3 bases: TGCGCCAGCACCCCTGAGCTAGCGGACAATGAGCAGTTCTTC. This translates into CASTPELADNEQFF.

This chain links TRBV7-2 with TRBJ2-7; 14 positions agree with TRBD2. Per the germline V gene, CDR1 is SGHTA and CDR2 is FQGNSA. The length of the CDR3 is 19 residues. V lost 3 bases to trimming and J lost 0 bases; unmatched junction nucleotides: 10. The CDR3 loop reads CASSFPGTSGGHNSYEQYF. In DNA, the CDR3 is TGTGCCAGCAGCTTCCCCGGGACTAGCGGGGGCCACAACTCCTACGAGCAGTACTTC. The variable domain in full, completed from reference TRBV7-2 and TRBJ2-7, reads GAGVSQSPSNKVTEKGKDVELRCDPISGHTALYWYRQSLGQGLEFLIYFQGNSAPDKSGLPSDRFSAERTGGSVSTLTIQRTQQEDSAVYLCASSFPGTSGGHNSYEQYFGPGTRLTVT.

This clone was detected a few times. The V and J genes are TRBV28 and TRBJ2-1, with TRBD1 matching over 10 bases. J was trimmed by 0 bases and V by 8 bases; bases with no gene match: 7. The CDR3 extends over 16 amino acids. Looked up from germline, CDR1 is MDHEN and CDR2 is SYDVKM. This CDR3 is CASGTWTGGSYNEQFF. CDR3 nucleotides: TGTGCCAGCGGGACTTGGACAGGGGGCTCCTACAATGAGCAGTTCTTC.